A single sample is the source of the 15 T cell receptor beta chains below, sequenced in a study of T cell repertoires in cytomegalovirus infection. Via MiXCR, TCRdb re-called the reads, giving one row per CDR3 protein. The sample includes about 830,000 distinct CDR3 sequences, less than 35% seen only once; the top ten take over 10%. These receptors' targets are unknown. Sample: cultured CD8+ T cells from PBMCs, taken from culture after CMV antigen stimulation. All receptors come from a human donor in good health (CMV status not recorded). Some clones in this sample may be carry-over from other donors' samples.

The CDR3 region has the DNA TGCGCCAGCAGCCAAGTATTTGCCTACGAGCAGTACTTC. This codes for CASSQVFAYEQYF. The chain links TRBV4-1 to TRBJ2-7; D unresolved. From germline, CDR1 is MGHRA and CDR2 YSYEKL. Trimming left V 1 base short and J 2 bases short, with 6 bases between. The CDR3 spans 13 residues.

This clonotype was observed many times. This sequence joins TRBV7-8 and TRBJ2-4; the D gene is possibly TRBD2 (7 bases). V gave up 5 bases and J gave up 6 bases, with 20 bases separating them. Germline CDR1 reads SGHVS; CDR2 reads FQNEAQ. The CDR3 consists of 16 residues. DNA of the CDR3: TGTGCCAGCAGCCCGTTACGGGTGGGAGGGGGAAACATTCAGTACTTC. This gives the protein CASSPLRVGGGNIQYF.

V and J are TRBV20-1 and TRBJ1-2, with 12 nucleotides matching TRBD1. V lost 1 base and J lost 10; bases outside the gene matches: 16. Germline loops: CDR1 DFQATT, CDR2 SNEGSKA (reference sequence). This CDR3 is 17 amino acids long. In nucleotides, the CDR3 is TGCAGTGCTAGAGTGGCTAGCGGGCCGGGACAGGGGGCGGTCTACACCTTC. This codes for CSARVASGPGQGAVYTF.

The chain carries TRBV7-2 and TRBJ2-1, with a tentative D call TRBD2 (7 bases). The CDR3 is 15 residues long. Trimming stripped 5 bases from V and 2 bases from J, with 13 bases between. The germline V gene has CDR1 SGHTA and CDR2 FQGNSA. The CDR3 protein is CASSTTGGPYNEQFF. The CDR3 DNA reads as TGTGCCAGCAGCACTACGGGGGGCCCCTACAATGAGCAGTTCTTC.

The chain employs TRBV14 and TRBJ1-1; no firm D call. The CDR3 contains 15 residues. V gave up 0 bases and J gave up 2 bases, with 10 bases separating them. Germline V gene lookup returns CDR1 SGHDN and CDR2 FVKESK. DNA for the CDR3: TGTGCCAGCAGCCAAGACTGGTCCCCAAACACTGAAGCTTTCTTT. Amino acid sequence: CASSQDWSPNTEAFF.

The chain links TRBV7-9 to TRBJ2-7; the D is unclear. The V gene lost 0 bases and the J gene lost 1 base, with 4 bases spanning the gap. Germline-derived CDR1 and CDR2 are SEHNR and FQNEAQ (reference sequence). CDR3 length: 13 residues. Here the CDR3 reads CASSLAQSYEQYV. The CDR3 DNA reads TGTGCCAGCAGCTTAGCGCAATCCTACGAGCAGTACGTC.

This rearrangement joins TRBV20-1 to TRBJ2-2; D is tentatively TRBD1 or TRBD2 (6 bases each). The V end was cut by 6 bases, the J end by 6 bases, with 11 bases between. The CDR3 covers 12 residues. Per germline, CDR1 DFQATT and CDR2 SNEGSKA (reference sequence). This CDR3 reads CSAPGGAGELFF. The CDR3 DNA sequence: TGCAGTGCCCCCGGGGGCGCCGGGGAGCTGTTTTTT.

The rearrangement joins TRBV2 to TRBJ2-6, with TRBD1 matching over 8 bases. This CDR3 region has 17 residues. Germline CDR1 and CDR2: SNHLY and FYNNEI. Germline trimming cut 2 bases from V and 3 bases from J; bases unmatched to any gene: 6. This CDR3 reads CASSEWAGGGGANVLTF. The CDR3 DNA is TGTGCCAGCAGTGAATGGGCAGGGGGCGGTGGGGCCAACGTCCTGACTTTC. Using reference TRBV2 and TRBJ2-6 for the parts outside the CDR3, the full variable domain is EPEVTQTPSHQVTQMGQEVILRCVPISNHLYFYWYRQILGQKVEFLVSFYNNEISEKSEIFDDQFSVERPDGSNFTLKIRSTKLEDSAMYFCASSEWAGGGGANVLTFGAGSRLTVL.

The chain links TRBV20-1 to TRBJ2-3; D remains ambiguous. The length of the CDR3 is 17 residues. Germline assignment: CDR1 DFQATT and CDR2 SNEGSKA (reference sequence). V was pared by 1 base and J by 0 bases, with 17 bases between. The CDR3 loop is CSARGPLWDMSTDTQYF. CDR3 DNA: TGCAGTGCTAGAGGACCACTTTGGGATATGAGCACAGATACGCAGTATTTT.

This sequence joins TRBV6-6 and TRBJ2-3, with D perhaps matching TRBD1 or TRBD2 (5 bases each). The CDR3 runs 15 residues. The germline V gene has CDR1 MNHNY and CDR2 SVGAGI (reference sequence). V dropped 4 bases and J dropped 3 bases, with 14 bases sitting between them. Written as DNA, the CDR3 is TGTGCCAGCAGTTTGGTCCCGGGACGGACAGATACGCAGTATTTT. Translated: CASSLVPGRTDTQYF.

At least ten counts were recorded for this clonotype. The CDR3 bases are TGTGCCAGCAGTTACGGGACATTGAACACTGAAGCTTTCTTT. Amino acid sequence: CASSYGTLNTEAFF. The V call is TRBV6-8, the J call TRBJ1-1; perhaps TRBD1 as D (6 bases). The CDR3 sequence is 14 residues long. CDR1 is MNHGY, CDR2 SAAAGT, per germline. The ends were cut back, 2 bases at V and 0 bases at J, with 7 bases in the middle.

This clonotype appeared a few times. The chain links TRBV7-6 to TRBJ2-3; D unclear. Trimming removed 1 base at V and 6 bases at J, with 14 bases between. The CDR3 runs to 15 residues. CDR1 is SGHVS, CDR2 FNYEAQ, per germline. The CDR3 coding sequence is TGTGCCAGCAGCTTAGAGTTCCCTCCGCGGGATACGCAGTATTTT. Translation: CASSLEFPPRDTQYF. The full variable domain, rest sourced from reference TRBV7-6 and TRBJ2-3, is GAGVSQSPRYKVTKRGQDVALRCDPISGHVSLYWYRQALGQGPEFLTYFNYEAQQDKSGLPNDRFSAERPEGSISTLTIQRTEQRDSAMYRCASSLEFPPRDTQYFGPGTRLTVL.

The chain is built from TRBV7-8 and TRBJ1-5; no clear D gene. Trimming stripped 4 bases from V and 5 bases from J, with 9 bases between. Germline V CDR1 and CDR2: SGHVS, FQNEAQ. This CDR3 spans 13 amino acids. The CDR3 is CASSSNTDQPQHF. In nucleotides, the CDR3 is TGTGCCAGCAGCTCCAATACGGATCAGCCCCAGCATTTT.

The V and J genes are TRBV24-1 and TRBJ2-2, with D maybe TRBD2 (6 bases). This CDR3 region has 13 residues. Germline CDR1 reads KGHDR; CDR2 reads SFDVKD. V lost 3 bases and J 6 bases, leaving 7 bases between the germline ends. CDR3 in DNA: TGTGCCACCAGTGATGGACTATCCGGGGAGCTGTTTTTT. The encoded protein is CATSDGLSGELFF.

This clonotype has just a few counts. This sequence joins TRBV7-8 and TRBJ1-1; no firm D call. This CDR3 spans 16 amino acids. Per germline, CDR1 SGHVS and CDR2 FQNEAQ. Trimming shortened V by 2 bases and J by 5 bases, and 18 bases separated the two germline ends. CDR3 sequence reads: CASSLPETGGWTEAFF. The CDR3 DNA is TGTGCCAGCAGCTTACCCGAAACGGGCGGATGGACTGAAGCTTTCTTT.